This T cell receptor (beta chain) is drawn from a study of PD-1 blockade in classical Hodgkin lymphoma (dated by TCRdb to 2018 to 2021). Looking at the study overall: Nivolumab dosing was 3 mg/kg intravenously every 2 weeks, continuing until either disease progression or unacceptable toxicity. A peripheral blood immune signature of response to PD-1 blockade in classical Hodgkin lymphoma was defined using TCR beta sequencing and CyTOF. The research as a whole found: Trial patients achieving complete response had baseline diversity similar to newly diagnosed patients, whereas partial responders and progressors had significantly lower diversity. Newly diagnosed patients were reported to have lower baseline TCR diversity than healthy donors, and relapsed/refractory patients were reported to have lower baseline TCR diversity still. Only a single clinical trial cohort was studied, and what caused the repertoire differences, possibly disease activity or prior therapy, remained undefined. Lower diversity was seen in patients whose nivolumab began less than 1 year after ASCT, and these patients were left out of later analyses so that immune reconstitution would not confound the results. CD4+ but not CD8+ TCR diversity rose significantly by C4D1 (p=0.0027 vs p=0.16), most apparent in complete responders (p=0.02).

In the case of this clone: Its recognized antigen is unknown. The input lacks base qualities; no much larger clone sits a single base away.

Counted from cysteine to phenylalanine, this CDR3 has 16 amino acids. Only CDR3 DNA remains: 48 bases, in frame from the first base. V ends up 1 base short and J 8 bases short, with an unmatched junction base count of 9. From a lookup of the germline V gene, CDR1 and CDR2 are MNHEY and SVGAGI. The sample's time point label, in plain terms: cycle 1 day 1 (C1D1), immediately before nivolumab initiation. Every trial patient had relapsed following autologous stem cell transplantation, and prior brentuximab vedotin exposure was what differed among cohorts A, B and C. The trial cohort was composed of some 57 patients with relapsed/refractory classical Hodgkin lymphoma, for whom complete response, partial response or progressive disease was recorded as best overall response. In the multi-cohort phase II CheckMate 205 trial, trial patients received single-agent nivolumab. An independent review committee assessed best overall response using the 2007 International Working Group response criteria. Trial PBMCs were obtained immediately prior to nivolumab initiation (C1D1) and on therapy at cycle 2 day 1 and cycle 4 day 1. After peripheral blood was drawn into 8 mL Vacutainer Cell Preparation Tubes, PBMCs were isolated by centrifugation and then cryopreserved.

The Qiagen DNeasy kit was used to extract genomic DNA both from unsorted PBMCs and from the negatively selected CD4+ and CD8+ fractions. TCR beta CDR3 regions were subjected to amplification by immunoSEQ multiplex PCR with primers that anneal to V and J segments. A synthetic immune receptor repertoire was used to minimize amplification bias, and any remaining bias was removed computationally after sequencing. The paper's processing steps were these. Custom Python scripts were used to quantify repertoire diversity as the Shannon entropy index. Unsorted, CD4+ and CD8+ repertoires were analyzed separately, except in combined analyses where CD4+ and CD8+ sequences were merged in silico. Clonal expansion was defined as at least a 2-fold frequency increase after treatment relative to C1D1, with a pseudocount of 0.5 for undetected baseline clones. Clones with 0 or 1 copy at C1D1 were defined as singleton clones, while clones with 2 or more copies were defined as non-singleton clones. Clones expanded in unsorted samples were labelled as CD4+, CD8+ or unknown by matching protein sequences in sorted samples from the same patient. Wilcoxon tests on paired samples were used to test diversity changes from C1D1 to C4D1. TCRdb re-hosts the immuneACCESS table, in-frame sequences only. Its copies lack some clones; in the studies checked, an unresolved V gene accounts for under half of them, and the cause for the rest is not known. From that table come the V and J calls and clone size; the DNA was used to work out D and trimming. The sample table shows some 13,000 clones, and 82% are seen once. Approximately 3.7% of the sample is held by the ten biggest clonotypes.

The sample in question was peripheral blood mononuclear cells (PBMCs), obtained at baseline. The source of this sequence is a human donor with classical Hodgkin lymphoma. The sequence links TRBV6-5 to TRBJ2-1, with 9 bases matching TRBD1. The sequenced DNA: TGTGCCAGCAGTTACTGGGGACAGGGTTTCATAGATGAGCAGTTCTTC. Translation gives CASSYWGQGFIDEQFF.